Below, 26 T cell receptor beta chains from the same sample are listed, as sequenced in a study of blood T cell repertoires in COVID-19. Assay: immunoSEQ multiplex PCR; the TCRdb copy retains only in-frame clones and omits some. The sample holds around 170,000 clones; approximately 80% are singletons and the top ten take about an eighth. The sequenced sample was PBMCs or T cells enriched from blood (not recorded which). These receptors all come from a man aged 60 to 75 who had been exposed to COVID-19.

The chain has TRBV30 and TRBJ2-7; 13 bases align to TRBD2. CDR1 and CDR2 from the germline V gene are GTSNPN and SVGIG (reference sequence). This CDR3 comprises 15 residues. Trimming removed 3 bases from V and 3 bases from J; junction bases left unmatched: 5. CDR3 protein: CAWRLAGGPSYEQYF. CDR3 nucleotide sequence: TGTGCCTGGAGACTAGCGGGAGGGCCGAGCTACGAGCAGTACTTC.

This chain links TRBV3-1 (or the pseudogene TRBV3-2) with TRBJ1-3; 9 bases map to TRBD1. This CDR3 region has 14 residues. Unmatched junction bases numbered 0, after V lost 3 bases and J lost 3 bases. Germline V gene lookup returns CDR1 LGHDT and CDR2 YNNKEL (reference sequence). Here the CDR3 reads CASSQDRGGNTIYF. CDR3 nucleotide sequence: TGTGCCAGCAGCCAGGACAGGGGTGGAAACACCATATATTTT.

The rearrangement links TRBV27 to TRBJ1-4; no definite D call. Germline assignment: CDR1 MNHEY and CDR2 SMNVEV (reference sequence). V gave up 2 bases and J gave up 3 bases, with 7 bases separating them. CDR3 length: 14 residues. The CDR3 nucleotides read TGTGCCAGCAGTTTAGGGCAGGCTAATGAAAAACTGTTTTTT. This encodes CASSLGQANEKLFF.

V usage is TRBV5-6 and J usage is TRBJ1-1; TRBD1 matches at 7 bases. The length of the CDR3 is 13 residues. The V gene's germline CDR1 is SGHDT and CDR2 YYEEEE. The V and J ends lost 6 bases and 13 bases, in that order; junction bases with no gene match: 15. CDR3 loop: CASNLLGTVSFFF. Here the CDR3 DNA reads TGTGCCAGCAACTTACTGGGGACAGTTTCTTTTTTCTTT.

This sequence joins TRBV9 and TRBJ2-7; 12 bases align to TRBD2. V lost 0 bases and J lost 0; bases outside the gene matches: 7. The CDR3 spans 18 residues. Germline CDR1 reads SGDLS; CDR2 reads YYNGEE. The CDR3 loop reads CASSVESSGRADSYEQYF. The CDR3 DNA sequence: TGTGCCAGCAGCGTAGAGTCTAGCGGGAGGGCCGACTCCTACGAGCAGTACTTC. Variable domain in full (rest from reference TRBV9 and TRBJ2-7): DSGVTQTPKHLITATGQRVTLRCSPRSGDLSVYWYQQSLDQGLQFLIQYYNGEERAKGNILERFSAQQFPDLHSELNLSSLELGDSALYFCASSVESSGRADSYEQYFGPGTRLTVT.

Notes on this clone: The same CDR3 arises from other DNA sequences in this sample as well. V and J are TRBV27 and TRBJ1-5; D is unclear. From germline, CDR1 is MNHEY and CDR2 SMNVEV (reference sequence). CDR3 length: 13 residues. Trimming shortened V by 4 bases and J by 4 bases, and 8 bases separated the two germline ends. In DNA form, the CDR3 reads TGTGCCAGCAGTTCCCGGAGTAATCAGCCCCAGCATTTT. As protein: CASSSRSNQPQHF.

J is TRBJ1-2 and V is TRBV5-5, with 11 bases fitting TRBD1. With V trimmed by 4 bases and J by 4 bases, 6 bases remained unmatched. Per germline, CDR1 SGHKS and CDR2 YYEKEE (reference sequence). This CDR3 region has 15 residues. CDR3 residues: CASSKDRGLGYGYTF. The CDR3 DNA reads as TGTGCCAGCAGCAAGGACAGGGGGCTGGGCTATGGCTACACCTTC.

This clone occurred once. The gene calls are TRBV11-3 and TRBJ1-6; no clear D. The V end lost 4 bases, the J end lost 10 bases, and 17 bases lay between the germline ends. The CDR3 is 15 residues long. Germline assignment: CDR1 SGHNT and CDR2 YENEEA. The CDR3 DNA follows: TGTGCCAGCAGCTCGTCCTCGGGGATGGGATCACCCCTCCACTTT. Translating it yields CASSSSSGMGSPLHF.

This sequence joins TRBV2 and TRBJ1-5; 7 bases fit TRBD1. The CDR3 contains 14 residues. Germline loops: CDR1 SNHLY, CDR2 FYNNEI. After removal of 8 bases from V and 0 bases from J, the junction contained 4 bases not matched to a gene. The CDR3 nucleotides are TGTGCCAGCGTCGGGACAGATAGCAATCAGCCCCAGCATTTT. This gives the protein CASVGTDSNQPQHF. The full variable domain, completed using reference TRBV2 and TRBJ1-5, is EPEVTQTPSHQVTQMGQEVILRCVPISNHLYFYWYRQILGQKVEFLVSFYNNEISEKSEIFDDQFSVERPDGSNFTLKIRSTKLEDSAMYFCASVGTDSNQPQHFGDGTRLSIL.

The rearrangement uses TRBV7-2 and TRBJ2-4; 11 nucleotides align to TRBD2. The CDR3 spans 18 residues. V dropped 2 bases and J dropped 6; count of bases not matched to a gene: 12. Germline values: CDR1 SGHTA, CDR2 FQGNSA. The CDR3 here is CASSLPRLAGGSGNIQYF. CDR3 bases: TGTGCCAGCAGCTTACCCCGGCTAGCGGGAGGATCGGGAAACATTCAGTACTTC.

The chain joins TRBV9 to TRBJ2-5, with 11 positions matching TRBD1. This CDR3 contains 14 residues. The ends lost 3 bases at V and 5 bases at J; junction bases unmatched: 3. CDR1 is SGDLS and CDR2 is YYNGEE in the germline V gene. The CDR3 here is CASSGTGGGETQYF. The DNA of the CDR3 is TGTGCCAGCAGCGGGACAGGGGGCGGGGAGACCCAGTACTTC.

The gene calls are TRBV28 and TRBJ2-5, with 7 nucleotides matching TRBD2. Trimming took 6 bases from V and 5 from J; bases not matched to a gene: 36. The germline V gene encodes CDR1 MDHEN and CDR2 SYDVKM. The CDR3 runs to 23 residues. CDR3 DNA sequence: TGTGCCAGCAGCACCCCTTGGGGGACCGGGACTACCTTCACGAGGGTTTTTTCGGAGACCCAGTACTTC. This sequence encodes CASSTPWGTGTTFTRVFSETQYF.

V is TRBV30 and J is TRBJ1-2; 9 nucleotides line up with TRBD1. J was trimmed by 4 bases and V by 3 bases; bases with no gene match: 9. This CDR3 is 15 amino acids long. Germline V gene data show CDR1 as GTSNPN and CDR2 as SVGIG (reference sequence). This CDR3 reads CAWSGTGQGTYGYTF. The CDR3, as DNA: TGTGCCTGGAGCGGGACAGGACAGGGGACCTATGGCTACACCTTC.

This clone was recorded at least ten times. The V call is TRBV5-6, the J call TRBJ1-1; no clear D. V lost 1 base and J 8 bases, leaving 18 bases between the germline ends. This CDR3 comprises 15 residues. Germline assignment: CDR1 SGHDT and CDR2 YYEEEE. CDR3 loop: CASSLRLTPIAEAFF. CDR3 coding DNA: TGTGCCAGCAGCTTGCGACTGACCCCGATTGCAGAAGCTTTCTTT. The complete variable domain, with remaining parts taken from reference TRBV5-6 and TRBJ1-1, reads DAGVTQSPTHLIKTRGQQVTLRCSPKSGHDTVSWYQQALGQGPQFIFQYYEEEERQRGNFPDRFSGHQFPNYSSELNVNALLLGDSALYLCASSLRLTPIAEAFFGQGTRLTVV.

The chain carries TRBV30 and TRBJ1-1, with TRBD1 matching over 11 bases. CDR3 length equals 15 residues. Germline V lookup: CDR1 GTSNPN, CDR2 SVGIG (reference sequence). V shed 2 bases and J 7 bases; nucleotides not matched to a gene: 9. CDR3 sequence (DNA): TGTGCCTGGAGTCCTCCGGACAGGGGGCAACTTGAAGCTTTCTTT. Protein sequence: CAWSPPDRGQLEAFF.

This clone was observed a single time. The chain combines TRBV19 with TRBJ2-2; D is ambiguous. Looked up from germline, CDR1 is LNHDA and CDR2 is SQIVND (reference sequence). The CDR3 runs to 13 residues. Trimming took 6 bases from V and 7 from J, leaving 12 bases between them. Written as DNA, the CDR3 is TGTGCCAGTAGCAGGATGCGAAGCGGGGAGCTGTTTTTT. Translated: CASSRMRSGELFF.

This clone occurred a few times. The chain employs TRBV30 and TRBJ2-7, with D unclear. Trimming stripped 0 bases from V and 6 bases from J, with 9 bases between. The V gene's germline CDR1 is GTSNPN and CDR2 SVGIG (reference sequence). CDR3 length equals 12 residues. Here the CDR3 DNA reads TGTGCCTGGAGTGTAAATCGTCTCGAGCAGTACTTC. Translating gives CAWSVNRLEQYF.

This clone has a single count. The V gene is TRBV21-1, the J gene TRBJ1-1. TRBV21-1 has pseudogene status. This CDR3 has 15 residues. The CDR3 loop is CASSKDGGGRTEAFF. The CDR3 DNA is TGTGCCAGCAGCAAAGATGGGGGAGGGAGAACTGAAGCTTTCTTT.

The CDR3: CASSDRHYSNQPQHF. Here the CDR3 DNA reads TGTGCCAGCAGTGACAGGCATTATAGCAATCAGCCCCAGCATTTT. The chain combines TRBV6-1 with TRBJ1-5; D remains ambiguous. Germline V gene data show CDR1 as MNHNS and CDR2 as SASEGT. The CDR3 has 15 residues. V lost 3 bases to trimming and J lost 0 bases, with 9 bases between them.

CDR3 in amino acids: CASSLFPKGGRATGNEQFF. The CDR3 bases are TGTGCCAGCAGCTTGTTTCCTAAAGGCGGGAGGGCCACGGGCAATGAGCAGTTCTTC. The chain combines TRBV5-4 with TRBJ2-1, with 9 bases lining up with TRBD2. The CDR3 spans 19 residues. Germline V gives CDR1 SGHNT, CDR2 YYREEE (reference sequence). With V trimmed by 1 base and J by 6 bases, 17 bases remained unmatched. Combining the CDR3 with reference TRBV5-4 and TRBJ2-1 gives the whole variable domain ETGVTQSPTHLIKTRGQQVTLRCSSQSGHNTVSWYQQALGQGPQFIFQYYREEENGRGNFPPRFSGLQFPNYSSELNVNALELDDSALYLCASSLFPKGGRATGNEQFFGPGTRLTVL.

This chain connects TRBV29-1 to TRBJ2-3, with a tentative D call TRBD2 (5 bases). V lost 3 bases and J 2 bases, leaving 9 bases between the germline ends. This CDR3 has 13 residues. Germline CDR1 and CDR2: SQVTM and ANQGSEA. The CDR3 sequence: CSVDPGNTDTQYF. The CDR3 DNA reads TGCAGCGTTGACCCCGGGAACACAGATACGCAGTATTTT.

The chain joins TRBV28 to TRBJ1-5; tentatively, D is TRBD1 (6 bases). Trimming removed 6 bases at V and 0 bases at J, with 15 bases between. The CDR3 has 16 amino acids. Germline loops: CDR1 MDHEN, CDR2 SYDVKM. The CDR3 spells CASSTGTPYSNQPQHF. The CDR3 bases are TGTGCCAGCAGCACAGGGACACCGTATAGCAATCAGCCCCAGCATTTT.

The genes are TRBV3-1 (or the pseudogene TRBV3-2) and TRBJ2-2, with 7 bases aligning to TRBD2. This CDR3 is 14 amino acids long. CDR1 LGHDT and CDR2 YNNKEL come from the germline V gene (reference sequence). V was pared by 3 bases and J by 6 bases, with 4 bases of the junction left unmatched. The CDR3 DNA reads as TGTGCCAGCAGCCAGGTTCTAGCGGCCGGGGAGCTGTTTTTT. It specifies CASSQVLAAGELFF.

J is TRBJ2-5 and V is TRBV30; TRBD1 aligns across 11 bases. There are 15 residues in the CDR3. Germline-derived CDR1 and CDR2 are GTSNPN and SVGIG (reference sequence). V was pared by 2 bases and J by 5 bases, with 7 bases of the junction left unmatched. The CDR3 is CAWSPDRGRLETQYF. The CDR3 DNA reads TGTGCCTGGAGTCCGGACAGGGGGCGCCTTGAGACCCAGTACTTC.

This sequence joins TRBV5-4 and TRBJ1-6; D might be TRBD1 (5 bases). Germline CDR1 SGHNT, CDR2 YYREEE (reference sequence). Trimming removed 0 bases at V and 7 bases at J, with 14 bases between. CDR3 length: 16 amino acids. The CDR3 here is CASSLGSQTDNSPLHF. As DNA, the CDR3 is TGTGCCAGCAGCTTGGGGTCTCAGACAGACAATTCACCCCTCCACTTT.

The gene calls are TRBV3-1 (or the pseudogene TRBV3-2) and TRBJ1-2; TRBD1 matches 7 bases. Per germline, CDR1 LGHDT and CDR2 YNNKEL (reference sequence). The J segment lost 7 bases and the V segment lost 0 bases, leaving 8 bases of the junction unmatched. The CDR3 contains 15 residues. CDR3: CASSQDLTGNIGYTF. CDR3 in DNA: TGTGCCAGCAGCCAAGATCTGACAGGGAATATTGGCTACACCTTC.